The 12 T cell receptor beta chains below come from one sample, sequenced in a study of OX40 agonist ivuxolimab in advanced cancers. TCRdb's copy holds only in-frame clones and misses some; the assay was immunoSEQ multiplex PCR. The data show approximately 65,000 clones, approximately 90% seen once. Sequencing was performed on CD4+ or CD8+ T cells sorted from blood, taken in a trial of the OX40 agonist ivuxolimab. These receptor sequences come from an adult with an advanced solid tumor such as melanoma, head and neck, liver or kidney cancer.

V gene TRBV7-6 combines with J gene TRBJ2-2; the D call may be TRBD1 or TRBD2 (6 bases each). The germline V and J ends were trimmed by 5 bases and 7 bases, with 11 bases remaining between them. The germline gives CDR1 SGHVS, CDR2 FNYEAQ. The CDR3 has 13 amino acids. The CDR3 spells CASSRGGIGELFF. In DNA form, the CDR3 reads TGTGCCAGCAGCCGAGGGGGGATCGGGGAGCTGTTTTTT.

The chain employs TRBV5-5 and TRBJ2-7, with D hard to call. Per the germline V gene, CDR1 is SGHKS and CDR2 is YYEKEE (reference sequence). V lost 0 bases and J 4 bases, leaving 2 bases between the germline ends. CDR3 length: 11 amino acids. The CDR3 protein is CASSLEYEQYF. CDR3 DNA sequence: TGTGCCAGCAGCTTGGAGTACGAGCAGTACTTC.

V gene TRBV20-1 combines with J gene TRBJ2-7, with 7 bases fitting TRBD1. Per germline, CDR1 DFQATT and CDR2 SNEGSKA (reference sequence). The CDR3 is made up of 11 amino acids. V was pared by 7 bases and J by 2 bases, with 2 bases of the junction left unmatched. In DNA form, the CDR3 reads TGCAGTGTAGGGGGCCCCTACGAGCAGTACTTC. It is translated as CSVGGPYEQYF.

This chain joins TRBV11-2 and TRBJ2-1; TRBD1 aligns across 7 bases. CDR1 and CDR2 from the germline V gene are SGHAT and FQNNGV. J gave up 7 bases and V 2 bases, and 5 bases lay outside the gene matches. The CDR3 runs to 14 residues. In nucleotides, the CDR3 is TGTGCCAGCAGCTTACCGACAGGGAATAATGAGCAGTTCTTC. Its protein product is CASSLPTGNNEQFF.

This rearrangement joins TRBV25-1 to TRBJ2-3, with TRBD2 matching 7 bases. The CDR3 is made up of 16 amino acids. CDR1 is MGHDK and CDR2 is SYGVNS in the germline V gene. The junction had 12 bases not matched to a gene; V was cut back by 5 bases and J by 4 bases. The CDR3 DNA follows: TGTGCCAGCAGTTCGGCCTCGAAAGGGAGGGCAGATACGCAGTATTTT. This sequence encodes CASSSASKGRADTQYF.

The chain carries TRBV27 and TRBJ2-1; D remains ambiguous. This CDR3 is 15 amino acids long. The germline V gene encodes CDR1 MNHEY and CDR2 SMNVEV (reference sequence). V was pared by 5 bases and J by 1 base, with 12 bases between. The CDR3: CASSRAPWSYNEQFF. In DNA form, the CDR3 reads TGTGCCAGCAGTAGAGCGCCCTGGTCCTACAATGAGCAGTTCTTC.

The V and J genes are TRBV4-1 and TRBJ1-6; tentative D call: TRBD1 (6 bases). Germline CDR1 MGHRA, CDR2 YSYEKL. The CDR3 runs 17 residues. Trimming pared 0 bases from V and 8 bases from J, leaving 17 bases between. The CDR3 coding sequence is TGCGCCAGCAGCCAAGACCCTCCGGGGGCATCTTATTCACCCCTCCACTTT. Its protein is CASSQDPPGASYSPLHF.

The table lists this clone with a count of one. As DNA, the CDR3 is TGCGCCAGCAGCTTGGTTTCAAACACCGGGGAGCTGTTTTTT. It translates to CASSLVSNTGELFF. The V and J genes are TRBV5-1 and TRBJ2-2; D is ambiguous. V was pared by 0 bases and J by 2 bases, with 5 bases between. CDR3 size: 14 residues. Germline values: CDR1 SGHRS, CDR2 YFSETQ.

The chain employs TRBV5-1 and TRBJ2-6; D is unresolved. Germline-derived CDR1 and CDR2 are SGHRS and YFSETQ. The CDR3 runs 15 residues. With 3 bases removed from V and 0 bases from J, the gap between germline ends came to 7 bases. The CDR3 DNA follows: TGCGCCAGCAGCTCGACGGTCTCTGGGGCCAACGTCCTGACTTTC. This codes for CASSSTVSGANVLTF.

The chain couples TRBV5-6 to TRBJ1-2; perhaps TRBD1 as D (5 bases). V was cut by 0 bases and J by 8 bases, with 8 bases left in between. The germline gives CDR1 SGHDT, CDR2 YYEEEE. The CDR3 runs to 12 residues. DNA for the CDR3: TGTGCCAGCAGCTTGGGGGGGATAGGCTACACCTTC. This encodes CASSLGGIGYTF.

This rearrangement joins TRBV2 to TRBJ1-6; a possible D gene is TRBD1 (5 bases). With 3 bases removed from V and 6 bases from J, the gap between germline ends came to 15 bases. Germline CDR1 and CDR2: SNHLY and FYNNEI. The CDR3 runs 16 residues. Written as DNA, the CDR3 is TGTGCCAGCAGTGAGAGAAGACAGACCACTAATTCACCCCTCCACTTT. It specifies CASSERRQTTNSPLHF.

This clone was recorded only once. This rearrangement joins TRBV6-1 to TRBJ1-2; a weak D match, TRBD1 (6 bases). With 2 bases removed from V and 13 bases from J, the gap between germline ends came to 20 bases. Per germline, CDR1 MNHNS and CDR2 SASEGT. This CDR3 is built from 14 residues. DNA of the CDR3: TGTGCCAGCAGTGAATCCGGGACAAAGTTTTCCTCCACCTTC. Amino acids: CASSESGTKFSSTF.